This TCR beta chain comes out of a study of shared clonotypes between healthy human individuals. Across the study: The study drew on a couple of women and a few men aged 18 to 49 as donors. Study-wide points: The study sampled only blood, and tissue repertoires likely differ. With few donors, the genetic and exposure-history diversity represented was limited.

Trimming took off 5 bases at V and 1 base at J, with 17 bases between the two ends. This CDR3 has 16 amino acids. Germline V gives CDR1 SGHTA, CDR2 FQGNSA. Generated by immunoSEQ multiplex PCR, the TCRdb table keeps only in-frame clones and is missing some. Of 450,000 to 500,000 clones in the sample, over 70% were seen once. Every contributor of samples was a Caucasian grown-up residing in Nashville, Tennessee. As to this clone: The antigen remains unidentified.

The receptor's source is a woman in her 40s in good health. Some clones in this sample may be carry-over from other donors' samples. This chain connects TRBV7-2 to TRBJ2-5, with D perhaps matching TRBD2 (5 bases). Sequenced material: PBMCs. CDR3 in DNA: TGTGCCAGCAGCCCACTACCCAGAGGGCTCCAAGAGACCCAGTACTTC. It is translated as CASSPLPRGLQETQYF. The full variable domain, its missing parts supplied by reference TRBV7-2 and TRBJ2-5, is GAGVSQSPSNKVTEKGKDVELRCDPISGHTALYWYRQSLGQGLEFLIYFQGNSAPDKSGLPSDRFSAERTGGSVSTLTIQRTQQEDSAVYLCASSPLPRGLQETQYFGPGTRLLVL.